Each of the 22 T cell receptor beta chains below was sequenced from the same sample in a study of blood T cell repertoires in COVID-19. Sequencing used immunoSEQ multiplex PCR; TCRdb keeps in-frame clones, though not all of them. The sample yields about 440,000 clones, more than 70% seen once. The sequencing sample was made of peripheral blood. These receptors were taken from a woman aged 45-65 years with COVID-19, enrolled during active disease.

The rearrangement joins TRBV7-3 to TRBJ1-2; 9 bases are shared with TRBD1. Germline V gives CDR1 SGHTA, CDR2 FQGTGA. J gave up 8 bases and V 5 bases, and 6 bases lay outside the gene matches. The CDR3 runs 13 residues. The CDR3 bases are TGTGCCAGCAGCCGTACAGGGGGCGGCGGCTACACCTTC. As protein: CASSRTGGGGYTF. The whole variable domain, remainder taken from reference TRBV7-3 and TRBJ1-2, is GAGVSQTPSNKVTEKGKYVELRCDPISGHTALYWYRQSLGQGPEFLIYFQGTGAADDSGLPNDRFFAVRPEGSVSTLKIQRTERGDSAVYLCASSRTGGGGYTFGSGTRLTVV.

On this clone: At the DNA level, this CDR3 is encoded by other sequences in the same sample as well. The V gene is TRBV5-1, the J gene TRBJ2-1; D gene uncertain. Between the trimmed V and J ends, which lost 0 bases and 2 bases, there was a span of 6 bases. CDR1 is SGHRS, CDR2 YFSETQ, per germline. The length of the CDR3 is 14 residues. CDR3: CASSLGQTYNEQFF. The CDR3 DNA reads TGCGCCAGCAGCTTGGGGCAGACCTACAATGAGCAGTTCTTC.

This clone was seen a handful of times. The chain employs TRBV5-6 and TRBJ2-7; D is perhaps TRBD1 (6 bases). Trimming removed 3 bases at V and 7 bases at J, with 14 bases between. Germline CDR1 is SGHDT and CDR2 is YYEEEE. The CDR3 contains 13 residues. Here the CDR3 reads CASSYGTTREQYF. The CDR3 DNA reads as TGTGCCAGCAGCTACGGGACAACGCGAGAGCAGTACTTC.

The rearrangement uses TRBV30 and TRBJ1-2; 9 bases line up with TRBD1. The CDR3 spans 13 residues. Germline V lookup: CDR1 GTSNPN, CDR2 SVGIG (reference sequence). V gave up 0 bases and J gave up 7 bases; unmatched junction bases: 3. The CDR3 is CAWSVGTGSGYTF. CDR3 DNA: TGTGCCTGGAGTGTCGGGACAGGGAGTGGCTACACCTTC.

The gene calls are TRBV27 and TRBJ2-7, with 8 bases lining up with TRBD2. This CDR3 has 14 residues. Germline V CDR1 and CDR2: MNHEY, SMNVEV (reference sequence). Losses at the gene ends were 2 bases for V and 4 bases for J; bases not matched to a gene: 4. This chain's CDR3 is CASSLRGGLYEQYF. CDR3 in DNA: TGTGCCAGCAGTTTACGGGGGGGGCTTTACGAGCAGTACTTC.

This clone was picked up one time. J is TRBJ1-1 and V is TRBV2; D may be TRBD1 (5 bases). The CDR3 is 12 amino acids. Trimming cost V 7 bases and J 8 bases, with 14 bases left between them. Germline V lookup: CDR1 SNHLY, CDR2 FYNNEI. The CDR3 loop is CASTPDSPEAFF. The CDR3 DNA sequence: TGTGCCAGCACCCCCGACAGCCCCGAAGCTTTCTTT.

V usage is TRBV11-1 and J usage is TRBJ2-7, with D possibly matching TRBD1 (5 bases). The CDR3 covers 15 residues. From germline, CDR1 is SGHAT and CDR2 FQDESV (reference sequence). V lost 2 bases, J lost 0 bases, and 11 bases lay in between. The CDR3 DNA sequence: TGTGCCAGCAGCTTACAGGGCCCTAGCTCCTACGAGCAGTACTTC. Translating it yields CASSLQGPSSYEQYF.

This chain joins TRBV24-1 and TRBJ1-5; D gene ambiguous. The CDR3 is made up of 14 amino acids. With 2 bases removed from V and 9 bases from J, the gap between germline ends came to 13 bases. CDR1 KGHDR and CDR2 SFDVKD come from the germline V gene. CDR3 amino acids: CATSDSELGRPQHF. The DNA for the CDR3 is TGTGCCACCAGTGATTCCGAACTTGGGAGGCCCCAGCATTTT.

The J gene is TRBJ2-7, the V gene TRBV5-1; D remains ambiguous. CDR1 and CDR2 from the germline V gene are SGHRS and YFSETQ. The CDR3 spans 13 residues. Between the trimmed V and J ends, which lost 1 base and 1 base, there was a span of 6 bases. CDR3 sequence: CASSLQESYEQYF. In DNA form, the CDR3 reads TGCGCCAGCAGCTTGCAGGAATCCTACGAGCAGTACTTC.

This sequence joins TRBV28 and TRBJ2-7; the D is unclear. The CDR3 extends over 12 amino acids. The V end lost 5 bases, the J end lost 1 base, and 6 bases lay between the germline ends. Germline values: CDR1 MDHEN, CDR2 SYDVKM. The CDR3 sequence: CASSRVSYEQYF. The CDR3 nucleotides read TGTGCCAGCAGTCGGGTGTCCTACGAGCAGTACTTC.

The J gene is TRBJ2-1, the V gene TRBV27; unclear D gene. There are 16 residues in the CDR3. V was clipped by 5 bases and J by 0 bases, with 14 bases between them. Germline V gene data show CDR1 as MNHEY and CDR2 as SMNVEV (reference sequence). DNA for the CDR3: TGTGCCAGCAGTCCACTCTTAACTCGCTCCTACAATGAGCAGTTCTTC. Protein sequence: CASSPLLTRSYNEQFF.

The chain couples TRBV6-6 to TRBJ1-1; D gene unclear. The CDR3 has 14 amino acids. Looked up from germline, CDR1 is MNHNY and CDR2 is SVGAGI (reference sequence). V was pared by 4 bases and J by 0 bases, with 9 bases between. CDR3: CASSSSVMNTEAFF. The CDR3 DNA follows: TGTGCCAGCAGTTCATCAGTCATGAACACTGAAGCTTTCTTT.

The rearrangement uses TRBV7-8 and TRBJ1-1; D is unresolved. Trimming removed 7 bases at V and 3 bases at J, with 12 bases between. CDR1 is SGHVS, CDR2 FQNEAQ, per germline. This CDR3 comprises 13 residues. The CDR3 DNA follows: TGTGCCAGCACCCTGGTGGAGGACACTGAAGCTTTCTTT. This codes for CASTLVEDTEAFF.

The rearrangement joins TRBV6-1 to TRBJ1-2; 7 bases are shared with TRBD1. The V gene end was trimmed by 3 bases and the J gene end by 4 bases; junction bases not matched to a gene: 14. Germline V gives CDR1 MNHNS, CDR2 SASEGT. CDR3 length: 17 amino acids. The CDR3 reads CASSESDRRQQFYGYTF. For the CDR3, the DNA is TGTGCCAGCAGTGAGTCGGACAGGAGGCAGCAATTCTATGGCTACACCTTC.

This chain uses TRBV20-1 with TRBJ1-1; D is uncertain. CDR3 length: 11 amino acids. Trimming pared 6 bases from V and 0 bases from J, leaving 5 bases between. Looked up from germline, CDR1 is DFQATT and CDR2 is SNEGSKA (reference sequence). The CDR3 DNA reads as TGCAGTGCCCATTTGAACACTGAAGCTTTCTTT. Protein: CSAHLNTEAFF.

The CDR3 region is CASSPGTGPNEKLFF. CDR3 sequence (DNA): TGTGCCAGCAGTCCCGGGACAGGGCCGAATGAAAAACTGTTTTTT. The chain recombines TRBV6-5 with TRBJ1-4; TRBD1 aligns across 9 bases. This CDR3 has 15 residues. The germline V gene has CDR1 MNHEY and CDR2 SVGAGI. V shed 5 bases and J 5 bases; nucleotides not matched to a gene: 6.

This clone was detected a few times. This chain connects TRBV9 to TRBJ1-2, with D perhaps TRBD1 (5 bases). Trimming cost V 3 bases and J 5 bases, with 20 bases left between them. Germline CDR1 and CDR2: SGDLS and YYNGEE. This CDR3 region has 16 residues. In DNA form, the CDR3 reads TGTGCCAGCAGCGCTGGGGCGGTGACCCTAGGGTATGGCTACACCTTC. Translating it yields CASSAGAVTLGYGYTF. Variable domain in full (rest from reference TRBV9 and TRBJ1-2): DSGVTQTPKHLITATGQRVTLRCSPRSGDLSVYWYQQSLDQGLQFLIQYYNGEERAKGNILERFSAQQFPDLHSELNLSSLELGDSALYFCASSAGAVTLGYGYTFGSGTRLTVV.

CDR3 amino acids: CASSFGNIYEQYF. CDR3 coding DNA: TGTGCCAGCAGCTTTGGCAACATCTACGAGCAGTACTTC. The rearrangement links TRBV7-8 to TRBJ2-7; D is undetermined. The germline V and J ends were trimmed by 3 bases and 3 bases, with 9 bases remaining between them. Per germline, CDR1 SGHVS and CDR2 FQNEAQ. The CDR3 has 13 residues. Looking up the rest from reference TRBV7-8 and TRBJ2-7 gives the full variable domain: GAGVSQSPRYKVAKRGQDVALRCDPISGHVSLFWYQQALGQGPEFLTYFQNEAQLDKSGLPSDRFFAERPEGSVSTLKIQRTQQEDSAVYLCASSFGNIYEQYFGPGTRLTVT.

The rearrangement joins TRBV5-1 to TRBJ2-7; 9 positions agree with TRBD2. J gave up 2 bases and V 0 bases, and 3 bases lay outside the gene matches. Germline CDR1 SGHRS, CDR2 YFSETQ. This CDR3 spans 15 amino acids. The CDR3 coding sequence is TGCGCCAGCAGCTTGGATGGCGGGGGGGCCTACGAGCAGTACTTC. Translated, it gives CASSLDGGGAYEQYF.

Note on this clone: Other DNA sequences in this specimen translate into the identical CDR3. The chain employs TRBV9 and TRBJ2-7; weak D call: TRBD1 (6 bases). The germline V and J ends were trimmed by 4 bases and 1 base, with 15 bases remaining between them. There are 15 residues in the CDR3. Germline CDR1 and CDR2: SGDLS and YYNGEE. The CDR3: CASSLGTGPSYEQYF. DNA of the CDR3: TGTGCCAGCAGCCTCGGCACAGGGCCATCCTACGAGCAGTACTTC.

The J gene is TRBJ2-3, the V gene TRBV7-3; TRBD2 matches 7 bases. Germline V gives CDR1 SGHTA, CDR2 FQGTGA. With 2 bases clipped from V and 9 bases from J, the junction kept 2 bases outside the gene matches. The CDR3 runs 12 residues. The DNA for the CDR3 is TGTGCCAGCAGCTTATCCGGGGGGACGCAGTATTTT. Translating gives CASSLSGGTQYF.

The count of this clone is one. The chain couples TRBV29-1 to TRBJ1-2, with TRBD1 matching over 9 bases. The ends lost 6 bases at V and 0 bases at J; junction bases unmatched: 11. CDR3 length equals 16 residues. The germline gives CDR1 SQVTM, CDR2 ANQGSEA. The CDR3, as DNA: TGCAGCGTGGGAGAGACAGGGGGTCCCACTAACTATGGCTACACCTTC. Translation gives CSVGETGGPTNYGYTF. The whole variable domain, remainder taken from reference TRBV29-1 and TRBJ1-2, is SAVISQKPSRDICQRGTSLTIQCQVDSQVTMMFWYRQQPGQSLTLIATANQGSEATYESGFVIDKFPISRPNLTFSTLTVSNMSPEDSSIYLCSVGETGGPTNYGYTFGSGTRLTVV.